Shown below are 27 T cell receptor beta chains from a single sample sequenced in a study of blood T cell repertoires in COVID-19. The table came from immunoSEQ multiplex PCR; TCRdb's copy has only in-frame clones and leaves some out. The sample consists of roughly 250,000 clones, about nine tenths of them appearing once. Sequenced sample: PBMCs or T cells enriched from blood (not recorded which). The receptors here all came from a young woman with acute COVID-19.

The chain uses TRBV29-1 and TRBJ1-2, with D possibly matching TRBD1 (5 bases). CDR3 length: 13 amino acids. Trimming pared 0 bases from V and 8 bases from J, leaving 13 bases between. The germline V gene has CDR1 SQVTM and CDR2 ANQGSEA. In DNA, the CDR3 is TGCAGCGTTGAAGAGCAAGGGGTGTACGGCTACACCTTC. Translation: CSVEEQGVYGYTF.

The chain is built from TRBV10-3 and TRBJ2-7, with 9 bases that match TRBD1. The CDR3 is made up of 13 amino acids. Looked up from germline, CDR1 is ENHRY and CDR2 is SYGVKD. The V gene end was trimmed by 6 bases and the J gene end by 5 bases; junction bases not matched to a gene: 5. In nucleotides, the CDR3 is TGTGCCATCAGAAGCGGACAGGGGAACGAGCAGTACTTC. Protein product: CAIRSGQGNEQYF.

This sequence joins TRBV29-1 and TRBJ2-1; the match to TRBD2 covers 11 bases. The V gene end was trimmed by 4 bases and the J gene end by 10 bases; junction bases not matched to a gene: 3. Germline V gene sequence: CDR1 SQVTM, CDR2 ANQGSEA. This CDR3 is built from 12 residues. The CDR3, as DNA: TGCAGCGTTGCACCTAGCGGGAGGGAGCAGTTCTTC. Amino acid sequence: CSVAPSGREQFF.

The rearrangement links TRBV19 to TRBJ2-7; the D gene is possibly TRBD2 (6 bases). This CDR3 is built from 18 residues. Germline CDR1 is LNHDA and CDR2 is SQIVND (reference sequence). V lost 5 bases to trimming and J lost 2 bases, with 25 bases between them. CDR3 residues: CASSDGGLAGLRPYEQYF. CDR3 DNA sequence: TGTGCCAGTAGTGACGGCGGACTCGCGGGGTTGAGGCCCTACGAGCAGTACTTC.

Regarding this clone: The same CDR3 also results from other DNA sequences found in this sample. This chain connects TRBV12-3 or TRBV12-4 to TRBJ1-1; 9 positions agree with TRBD1. The CDR3 totals 11 residues. Germline trimming cut 3 bases from V and 10 bases from J; bases unmatched to any gene: 0. The CDR3 spells CASSLDRGAFF. The CDR3 bases are TGTGCCAGCAGTTTGGACAGGGGAGCTTTCTTT.

The chain couples TRBV10-3 to TRBJ1-1; TRBD1 is a possible D gene (6 bases). The germline V and J ends were trimmed by 0 bases and 4 bases, with 12 bases remaining between them. CDR1 ENHRY and CDR2 SYGVKD come from the germline V gene. The CDR3 runs to 15 residues. The CDR3 nucleotides read TGTGCCATCAGTGAGTCGAACAGGGCCCCCACTGAAGCTTTCTTT. The encoded protein is CAISESNRAPTEAFF.

The V call is TRBV5-1, the J call TRBJ2-7; possibly TRBD2 for D (6 bases). Per germline, CDR1 SGHRS and CDR2 YFSETQ. Trimming cost V 7 bases and J 3 bases, with 20 bases left between them. The CDR3 length is 15 residues. The chain's CDR3 is CASYLGTVSNYEQYF. The CDR3 DNA reads TGCGCCAGCTATCTAGGGACTGTATCAAACTACGAGCAGTACTTC.

The CDR3 region is CAIRGQGDYNSPLHF. CDR3 DNA sequence: TGTGCCATCAGGGGCCAGGGTGATTATAATTCACCCCTCCACTTT. The chain carries TRBV10-3 and TRBJ1-6, with D tentatively TRBD1 (5 bases). From germline, CDR1 is ENHRY and CDR2 SYGVKD. CDR3 size: 15 residues. V dropped 6 bases and J dropped 4 bases, with 13 bases sitting between them.

The gene calls are TRBV3-1 (or the pseudogene TRBV3-2) and TRBJ2-7, with 9 bases identical to TRBD1. The germline CDR1 and CDR2 sequences are LGHDT and YNNKEL (reference sequence). The CDR3 totals 16 residues. V shed 0 bases, J shed 4 bases, and the junction held 7 bases outside the gene matches. The CDR3 sequence: CASSQEGRTGDYEQYF. The CDR3 DNA is TGTGCCAGCAGCCAAGAAGGGAGGACAGGGGATTACGAGCAGTACTTC.

This sequence joins TRBV11-2 and TRBJ2-2, with TRBD1 as a possible D gene (7 bases). Germline V gives CDR1 SGHAT, CDR2 FQNNGV. The CDR3 is 15 residues long. The V end lost 6 bases, the J end lost 2 bases, and 13 bases lay between the germline ends. CDR3 sequence (DNA): TGTGCCAGCAGTCCCAGGGGGGCTAACACCGGGGAGCTGTTTTTT. It translates to CASSPRGANTGELFF.

This clone has only one observation. The V gene is TRBV6-5, the J gene TRBJ1-1, with a possible D match to TRBD1 (5 bases). Trimming removed 6 bases from V and 0 bases from J, with 11 bases in between. The CDR3 covers 14 residues. Germline loops: CDR1 MNHEY, CDR2 SVGAGI. This CDR3 reads CASSQDTLNTEAFF. CDR3 in DNA: TGTGCCAGCAGCCAGGACACCCTGAACACTGAAGCTTTCTTT.

The chain carries TRBV5-1 and TRBJ1-3, with 7 bases that match TRBD1. This CDR3 spans 14 amino acids. Trimming cost V 4 bases and J 4 bases; bases outside gene matches: 5. Germline CDR1 SGHRS, CDR2 YFSETQ. CDR3 nucleotide sequence: TGCGCCAGCAGCCAAGGGACAGCCGGAAACACCATATATTTT. Protein sequence: CASSQGTAGNTIYF. The entire variable domain, with the rest obtained from reference TRBV5-1 and TRBJ1-3, is as follows: KAGVTQTPRYLIKTRGQQVTLSCSPISGHRSVSWYQQTPGQGLQFLFEYFSETQRNKGNFPGRFSGRQFSNSRSEMNVSTLELGDSALYLCASSQGTAGNTIYFGEGSWLTVV.

This clone was counted once. The chain uses TRBV25-1 and TRBJ2-1, with 7 bases matching TRBD1. Germline V gene sequence: CDR1 MGHDK, CDR2 SYGVNS. Trimming cost V 6 bases and J 4 bases; bases outside gene matches: 9. The CDR3 has 15 amino acids. The CDR3 coding sequence is TGTGCCAGCAGCGTGACGGGACAGTTATACAATGAGCAGTTCTTC. Translating gives CASSVTGQLYNEQFF.

The chain uses TRBV10-1 and TRBJ1-6, with 7 bases matching TRBD1. V was clipped by 2 bases and J by 9 bases; unmatched bases: 4. CDR3 size: 14 residues. Germline values: CDR1 WNHNN, CDR2 SYGVQD (reference sequence). The CDR3 sequence is CASSEDRERSPLHF. In nucleotides, the CDR3 is TGCGCCAGCAGTGAGGACAGGGAGCGTTCACCCCTCCACTTT.

CDR3 region: CASSLGGARYEQYF. The CDR3 DNA follows: TGTGCCAGCAGCTTAGGTGGGGCGCGATACGAGCAGTACTTC. This sequence joins TRBV11-2 and TRBJ2-7; maybe TRBD1 (5 bases). Germline CDR1 SGHAT, CDR2 FQNNGV. V was shortened by 1 base and J by 4 bases, with 11 bases between the two germline ends. The CDR3 loop spans 14 amino acids.

The J gene is TRBJ1-2, the V gene TRBV6-5, with D tentatively TRBD1 (6 bases). CDR1 MNHEY and CDR2 SVGAGI come from the germline V gene. The V end lost 4 bases, the J end lost 3 bases, and 12 bases lay between the germline ends. CDR3 length: 14 amino acids. The CDR3 DNA follows: TGTGCCAGCAGTTCCCCAGGGGCCCACTATGGCTACACCTTC. This codes for CASSSPGAHYGYTF.

The V call is TRBV28, the J call TRBJ2-1; perhaps TRBD1 as D (6 bases). Per the germline V gene, CDR1 is MDHEN and CDR2 is SYDVKM. This CDR3 is built from 17 residues. The V and J ends lost 3 bases and 4 bases respectively, with 19 bases between them. CDR3 protein: CASSFRPGRGRYNEQFF. CDR3 nucleotides: TGTGCCAGCAGTTTTCGGCCCGGCAGGGGAAGGTACAATGAGCAGTTCTTC.

The V call is TRBV28, the J call TRBJ2-1; maybe TRBD2 (5 bases). Trimming stripped 5 bases from V and 4 bases from J, with 12 bases between. Germline V CDR1 and CDR2: MDHEN, SYDVKM. The CDR3 has 14 residues. CDR3 in DNA: TGTGCCAGCAGTAGGGCGGGCAGGTACAATGAGCAGTTCTTC. Protein: CASSRAGRYNEQFF.

This sequence joins TRBV7-8 and TRBJ2-5; D unresolved. This CDR3 is built from 16 residues. CDR1 is SGHVS, CDR2 FQNEAQ, per germline. Trimming took 3 bases from V and 1 from J, leaving 15 bases between them. CDR3: CASSFQPTRGQETQYF. The CDR3 nucleotides are TGTGCCAGCAGCTTCCAACCAACTCGTGGCCAAGAGACCCAGTACTTC.

This clone was seen a handful of times. This chain links TRBV18 with TRBJ1-3, with D possibly TRBD1 on 6 matching bases. Germline lookup yields CDR1 KGHSH and CDR2 LQKENI. This CDR3 has 14 residues. Between the trimmed V and J ends, which lost 8 bases and 4 bases, there was a span of 15 bases. CDR3 loop: CASGDRSTGNTIYF. The CDR3 coding sequence is TGTGCCAGCGGAGACAGGTCTACCGGAAACACCATATATTTT.

This clone was detected only once. At one boundary the junction diverges from the germline segment, which might be a read error. This chain joins TRBV5-5 and TRBJ1-1; D may be TRBD1 (5 bases). This CDR3 has 15 amino acids. Germline lookup yields CDR1 SGHKS and CDR2 YYEKEE (reference sequence). This CDR3 is CASTLGVGEGTEAFF. The CDR3 DNA reads as TGTGCCAGCACCTTGGGTGTAGGGGAGGGCACTGAAGCTTTCTTT.

The V call is TRBV12-3 or TRBV12-4, the J call TRBJ2-1, with D unresolved. V lost 3 bases and J 9 bases, leaving 9 bases between the germline ends. This CDR3 is built from 12 residues. Here the CDR3 DNA reads TGTGCCAGCAGTTTGCCGCGTGCTGAGCAGTTCTTC. Translation gives CASSLPRAEQFF.

The genes are TRBV6-5 and TRBJ1-2; 7 bases are shared with TRBD1. Germline trimming cut 6 bases from V and 6 bases from J; bases unmatched to any gene: 7. CDR1 and CDR2 (germline): MNHEY, SVGAGI. This CDR3 spans 13 amino acids. The CDR3 loop reads CASSPRQGHGYTF. The CDR3 DNA reads TGTGCCAGCAGCCCCCGACAGGGCCATGGCTACACCTTC.

The chain is built from TRBV12-3 or TRBV12-4 and TRBJ2-7; 9 nucleotides line up with TRBD1. There are 12 residues in the CDR3. V trimming: 6 bases; J trimming: 7 bases; junction bases outside the gene matches: 4. CDR3 coding DNA: TGTGCCAGCAGCATGACAGGGGGGGAGCAGTACTTC. It encodes CASSMTGGEQYF.

This chain uses TRBV7-9 with TRBJ1-1; the match to TRBD1 covers 12 bases. Trimming took 5 bases from V and 3 from J; bases not matched to a gene: 10. In germline, CDR1 is SEHNR, CDR2 FQNEAQ (reference sequence). The CDR3 has 17 amino acids. CDR3 sequence reads: CASSPPGGQGADTEAFF. As DNA, the CDR3 is TGTGCCAGCAGCCCACCCGGGGGACAGGGGGCGGACACTGAAGCTTTCTTT.

The V call is TRBV30, the J call TRBJ1-1, with no clear D. V lost 1 base and J lost 11, with 11 bases in between. This CDR3 comprises 11 residues. Germline V gene sequence: CDR1 GTSNPN, CDR2 SVGIG (reference sequence). The CDR3 bases are TGTGCCTGGAGTGGGATGAGGGCCGCTTTCTTT. Translating it yields CAWSGMRAAFF.

This sequence joins TRBV5-5 and TRBJ2-3; tentatively, D is TRBD2 (5 bases). CDR1 SGHKS and CDR2 YYEKEE come from the germline V gene (reference sequence). This CDR3 spans 14 amino acids. The ends were cut back, 2 bases at V and 5 bases at J, with 12 bases in the middle. This CDR3 reads CASSFSARGDTQYF. DNA for the CDR3: TGTGCCAGCAGCTTTTCTGCCCGGGGAGATACGCAGTATTTT.